The source of this T cell receptor beta chain is a study of shared clonotypes between healthy human individuals. Profiled with immunoSEQ multiplex PCR; TCRdb holds only in-frame clones, not every one. Of roughly 2.2 million clones listed, 85% to 95% are singletons. Germline V gene data show CDR1 as MNHEY and CDR2 as SMNVEV (reference sequence). Between the trimmed V and J ends, which lost 2 bases and 8 bases, there was a span of 21 bases. The CDR3 sequence is 17 residues long. On this clone: Antigen: not known.

Study findings and constraints: The generation probabilities recorded for non-shared clonotypes fell below those of clonotypes shared by all four donors. The study generally estimated greater richness for naive than memory subsets.

The receptor comes from a man younger than 35 in good health. Some clones in this sample may be carry-over from other donors' samples. This chain uses TRBV27 with TRBJ1-4, with D maybe TRBD1 (6 bases). The sequencing sample was made of naive CD4+ T cells from PBMCs. Noted subset: CD45RA+ positively selected. The CDR3 nucleotides read TGTGCCAGCAGTTTAAGTTGGCAGGGGTTCGGGGGGGAAAAACTGTTTTTT. It translates to CASSLSWQGFGGEKLFF.